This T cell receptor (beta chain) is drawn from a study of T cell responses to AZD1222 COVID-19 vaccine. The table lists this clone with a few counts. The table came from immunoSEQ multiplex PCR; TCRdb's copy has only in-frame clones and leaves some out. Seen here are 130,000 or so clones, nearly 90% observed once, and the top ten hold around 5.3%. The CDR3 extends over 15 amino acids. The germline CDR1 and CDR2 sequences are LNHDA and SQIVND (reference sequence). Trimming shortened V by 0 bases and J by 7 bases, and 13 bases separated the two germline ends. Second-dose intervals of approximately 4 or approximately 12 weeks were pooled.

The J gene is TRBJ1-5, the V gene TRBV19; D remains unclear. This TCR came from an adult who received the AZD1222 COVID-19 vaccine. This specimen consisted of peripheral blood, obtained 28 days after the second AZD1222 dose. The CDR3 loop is CASSIDQRTGQPQHF. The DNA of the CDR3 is TGTGCCAGTAGTATAGACCAAAGGACGGGGCAGCCCCAGCATTTT.